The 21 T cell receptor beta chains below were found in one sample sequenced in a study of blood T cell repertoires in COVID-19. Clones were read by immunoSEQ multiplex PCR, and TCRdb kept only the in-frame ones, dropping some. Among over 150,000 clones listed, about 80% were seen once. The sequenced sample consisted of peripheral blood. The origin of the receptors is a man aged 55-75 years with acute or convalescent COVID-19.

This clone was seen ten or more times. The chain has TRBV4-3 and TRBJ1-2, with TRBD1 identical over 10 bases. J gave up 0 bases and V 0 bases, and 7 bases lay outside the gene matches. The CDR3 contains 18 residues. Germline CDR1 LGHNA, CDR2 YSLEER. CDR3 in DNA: TGCGCCAGCAGCCAAGATCGGACAGGGGGTAGAGCTAACTATGGCTACACCTTC. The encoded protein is CASSQDRTGGRANYGYTF.

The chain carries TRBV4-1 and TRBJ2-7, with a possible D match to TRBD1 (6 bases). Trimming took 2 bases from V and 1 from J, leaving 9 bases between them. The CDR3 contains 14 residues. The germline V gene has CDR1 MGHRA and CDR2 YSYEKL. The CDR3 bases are TGCGCCAGCAGCCAATCGCAGGGGTCCTACGAGCAGTACTTC. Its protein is CASSQSQGSYEQYF.

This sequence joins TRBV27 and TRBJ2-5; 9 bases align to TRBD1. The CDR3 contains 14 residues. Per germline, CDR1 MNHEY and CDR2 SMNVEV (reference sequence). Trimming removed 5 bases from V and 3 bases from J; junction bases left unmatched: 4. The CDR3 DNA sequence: TGTGCCAGCAGTGGGTGGACAGGGGAAGAGACCCAGTACTTC. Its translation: CASSGWTGEETQYF.

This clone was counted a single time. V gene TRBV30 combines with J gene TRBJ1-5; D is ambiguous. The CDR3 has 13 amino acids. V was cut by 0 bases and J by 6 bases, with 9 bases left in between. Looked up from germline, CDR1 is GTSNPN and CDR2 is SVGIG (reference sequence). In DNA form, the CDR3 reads TGTGCCTGGAGTGTTTCTTATAGTCAGCCCCAGCATTTT. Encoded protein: CAWSVSYSQPQHF.

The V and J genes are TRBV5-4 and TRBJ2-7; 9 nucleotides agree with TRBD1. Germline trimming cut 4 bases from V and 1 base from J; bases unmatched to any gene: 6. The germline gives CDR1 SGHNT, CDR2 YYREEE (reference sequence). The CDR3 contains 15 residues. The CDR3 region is CASSQRQGGSYEQYF. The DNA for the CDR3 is TGTGCCAGCAGCCAGAGACAGGGGGGTTCCTACGAGCAGTACTTC.

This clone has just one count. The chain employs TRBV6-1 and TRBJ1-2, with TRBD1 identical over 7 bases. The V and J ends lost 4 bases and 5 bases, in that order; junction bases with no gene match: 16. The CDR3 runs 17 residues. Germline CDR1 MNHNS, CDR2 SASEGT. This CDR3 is CASSAQPTGLVKYGYTF. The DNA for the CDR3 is TGTGCCAGCAGTGCCCAACCGACAGGGTTGGTGAAGTATGGCTACACCTTC.

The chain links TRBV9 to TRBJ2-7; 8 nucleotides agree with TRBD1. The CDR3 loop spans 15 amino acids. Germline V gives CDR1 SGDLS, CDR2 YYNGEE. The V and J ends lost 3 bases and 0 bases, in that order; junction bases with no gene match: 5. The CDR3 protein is CASSATGVSSYEQYF. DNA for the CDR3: TGTGCCAGCAGCGCGACAGGGGTGAGCTCCTACGAGCAGTACTTC.

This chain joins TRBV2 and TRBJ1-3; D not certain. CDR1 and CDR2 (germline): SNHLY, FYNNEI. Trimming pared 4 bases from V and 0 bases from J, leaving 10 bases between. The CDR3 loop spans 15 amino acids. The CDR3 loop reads CASSGPASSGNTIYF. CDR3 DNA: TGTGCCAGCAGTGGCCCAGCGAGCTCTGGAAACACCATATATTTT.

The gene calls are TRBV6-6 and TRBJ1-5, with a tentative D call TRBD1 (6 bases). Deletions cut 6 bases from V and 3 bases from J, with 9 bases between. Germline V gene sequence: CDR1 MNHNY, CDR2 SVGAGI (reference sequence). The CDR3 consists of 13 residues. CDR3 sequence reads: CASRRTVNQPQHF. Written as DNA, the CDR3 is TGTGCCAGCAGGCGGACAGTCAATCAGCCCCAGCATTTT.

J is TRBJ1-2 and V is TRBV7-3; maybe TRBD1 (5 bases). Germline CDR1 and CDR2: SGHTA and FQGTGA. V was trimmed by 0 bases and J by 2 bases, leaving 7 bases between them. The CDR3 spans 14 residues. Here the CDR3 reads CASSLTKGNYGYTF. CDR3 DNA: TGTGCCAGCAGCTTAACGAAGGGGAACTATGGCTACACCTTC. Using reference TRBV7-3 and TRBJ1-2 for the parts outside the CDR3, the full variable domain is GAGVSQTPSNKVTEKGKYVELRCDPISGHTALYWYRQSLGQGPEFLIYFQGTGAADDSGLPNDRFFAVRPEGSVSTLKIQRTERGDSAVYLCASSLTKGNYGYTFGSGTRLTVV.

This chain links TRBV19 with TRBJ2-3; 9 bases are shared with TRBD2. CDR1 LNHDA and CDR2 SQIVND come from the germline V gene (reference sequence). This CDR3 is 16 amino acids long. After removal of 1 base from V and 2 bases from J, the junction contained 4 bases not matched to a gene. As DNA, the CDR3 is TGTGCCAGTAGTATAGGAGCGGGGGGCCTCACAGATACGCAGTATTTT. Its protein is CASSIGAGGLTDTQYF.

The CDR3 DNA reads as TGTGCCAGCTCACCACTCCCCAGCCAAGAGACCCAGTACTTC. Its protein is CASSPLPSQETQYF. J is TRBJ2-5 and V is TRBV18; D is undetermined. This CDR3 has 14 amino acids. V lost 1 base and J 1 base, leaving 7 bases between the germline ends. Germline loops: CDR1 KGHSH, CDR2 LQKENI. The complete variable domain, with remaining parts taken from reference TRBV18 and TRBJ2-5, reads NAGVMQNPRHLVRRRGQEARLRCSPMKGHSHVYWYRQLPEEGLKFMVYLQKENIIDESGMPKERFSAEFPKEGPSILRIQQVVRGDSAAYFCASSPLPSQETQYFGPGTRLLVL.

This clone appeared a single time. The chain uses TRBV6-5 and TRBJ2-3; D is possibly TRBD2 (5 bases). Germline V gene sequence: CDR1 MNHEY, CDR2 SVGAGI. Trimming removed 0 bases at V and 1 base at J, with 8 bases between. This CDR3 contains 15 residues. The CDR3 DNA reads TGTGCCAGCAGTTACTCGATCGGGGGCACAGATACGCAGTATTTT. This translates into CASSYSIGGTDTQYF.

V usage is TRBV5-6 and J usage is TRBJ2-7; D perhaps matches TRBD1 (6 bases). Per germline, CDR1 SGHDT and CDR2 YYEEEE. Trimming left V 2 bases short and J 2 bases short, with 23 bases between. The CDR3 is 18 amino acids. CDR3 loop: CASSFSSFRTDSTYEQYF. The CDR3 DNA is TGTGCCAGCAGCTTCAGTTCCTTCCGAACGGACAGCACCTACGAGCAGTACTTC.

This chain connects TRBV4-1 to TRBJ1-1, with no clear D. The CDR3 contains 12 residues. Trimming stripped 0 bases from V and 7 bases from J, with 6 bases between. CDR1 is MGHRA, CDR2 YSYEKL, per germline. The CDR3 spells CASSQDPSEAFF. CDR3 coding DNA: TGCGCCAGCAGCCAAGATCCGAGTGAAGCTTTCTTT.

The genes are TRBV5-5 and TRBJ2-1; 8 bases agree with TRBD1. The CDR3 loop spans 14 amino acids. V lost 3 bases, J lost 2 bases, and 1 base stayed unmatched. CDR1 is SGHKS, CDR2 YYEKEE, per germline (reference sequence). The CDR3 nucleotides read TGTGCCAGCAGCTCGACAGGGGCCTACAATGAGCAGTTCTTC. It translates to CASSSTGAYNEQFF.

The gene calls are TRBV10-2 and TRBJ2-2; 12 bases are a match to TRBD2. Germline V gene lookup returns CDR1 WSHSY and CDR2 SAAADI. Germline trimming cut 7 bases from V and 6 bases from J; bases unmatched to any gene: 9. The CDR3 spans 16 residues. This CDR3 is CASTLAGGVSAGELFF. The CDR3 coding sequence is TGCGCCAGCACTCTAGCGGGGGGGGTGTCCGCCGGGGAGCTGTTTTTT.

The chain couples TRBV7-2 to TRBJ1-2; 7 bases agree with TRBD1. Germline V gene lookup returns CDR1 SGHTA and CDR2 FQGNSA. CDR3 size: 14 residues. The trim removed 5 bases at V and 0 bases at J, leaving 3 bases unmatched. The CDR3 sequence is CASSMQGANYGYTF. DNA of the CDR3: TGTGCCAGCAGCATGCAGGGGGCTAACTATGGCTACACCTTC.

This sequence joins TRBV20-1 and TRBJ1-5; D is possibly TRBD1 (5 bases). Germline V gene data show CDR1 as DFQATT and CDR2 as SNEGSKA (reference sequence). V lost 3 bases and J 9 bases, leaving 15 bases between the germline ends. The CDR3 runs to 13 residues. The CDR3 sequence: CSASTRADAPQHF. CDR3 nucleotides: TGCAGTGCTAGTACCAGGGCGGATGCGCCCCAGCATTTT.

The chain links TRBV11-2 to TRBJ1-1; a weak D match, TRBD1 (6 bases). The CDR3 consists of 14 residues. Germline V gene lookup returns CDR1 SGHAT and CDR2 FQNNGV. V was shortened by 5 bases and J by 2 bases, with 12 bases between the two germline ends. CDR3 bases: TGTGCCAGCAGCACCTCGACAGGCAACACTGAAGCTTTCTTT. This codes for CASSTSTGNTEAFF.

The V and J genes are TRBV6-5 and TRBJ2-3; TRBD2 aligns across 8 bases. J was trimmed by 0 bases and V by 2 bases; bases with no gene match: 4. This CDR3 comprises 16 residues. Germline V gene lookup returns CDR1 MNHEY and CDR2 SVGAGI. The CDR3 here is CASSYHSGASTDTQYF. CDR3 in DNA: TGTGCCAGCAGTTACCATAGCGGGGCTAGCACAGATACGCAGTATTTT.